These 25 T cell receptor beta chains were sequenced from one sample in a study of OX40 agonist ivuxolimab in advanced cancers. Data came from immunoSEQ multiplex PCR; TCRdb stores just in-frame clones and leaves some out. Here the sample spans some 69,000 clones, 65% to 80% being singletons. The sequencing used CD4+ or CD8+ T cells sorted from blood, collected in a trial of the OX40 agonist ivuxolimab. The source is an adult with an advanced solid tumor such as melanoma, head and neck, liver or kidney cancer.

The DNA of the CDR3 is TGTGCCACCAGCAGAGAAGGAACGAGTGAGCAGTTCTTC. Residues: CATSREGTSEQFF. The V gene is TRBV15, the J gene TRBJ2-1; D is ambiguous. Germline V gene lookup returns CDR1 LNHNV and CDR2 YYDKDF (reference sequence). CDR3 length: 13 residues. Trimming shortened V by 0 bases and J by 9 bases, and 9 bases separated the two germline ends.

The chain joins TRBV11-2 to TRBJ1-3, with 9 bases identical to TRBD1. Germline V gives CDR1 SGHAT, CDR2 FQNNGV. The CDR3 is made up of 15 amino acids. With V trimmed by 5 bases and J by 3 bases, 5 bases remained unmatched. The CDR3 coding sequence is TGTGCCAGCAGCCCACCGGGACAGGGTGGAAACACCATATATTTT. It yields the protein CASSPPGQGGNTIYF.

The V call is TRBV7-2, the J call TRBJ1-1; D ambiguous. Trimming removed 2 bases at V and 2 bases at J, with 6 bases between. Per germline, CDR1 SGHTA and CDR2 FQGNSA. The CDR3 consists of 13 residues. CDR3 sequence reads: CASSLRRNTEAFF. CDR3 DNA sequence: TGTGCCAGCAGCTTAAGACGAAACACTGAAGCTTTCTTT.

The chain employs TRBV5-1 and TRBJ1-2; no clear D. Germline CDR1 and CDR2: SGHRS and YFSETQ. Trimming removed 0 bases at V and 2 bases at J, with 8 bases between. The CDR3 is 14 residues long. CDR3 protein: CASSLAEENYGYTF. CDR3 coding DNA: TGCGCCAGCAGCTTGGCCGAGGAAAACTATGGCTACACCTTC.

The chain links TRBV6-6 to TRBJ2-7; a weak D match, TRBD2 (5 bases). V was clipped by 7 bases and J by 7 bases, with 17 bases between them. CDR3 length: 13 amino acids. The V gene's germline CDR1 is MNHNY and CDR2 SVGAGI (reference sequence). Here the CDR3 reads CASTKAGSGEQYF. The CDR3 coding sequence is TGTGCCAGCACCAAGGCGGGTTCGGGGGAGCAGTACTTC.

This rearrangement joins TRBV13 to TRBJ2-1; no clear D gene. Trimming shortened V by 4 bases and J by 3 bases, and 4 bases separated the two germline ends. Germline lookup yields CDR1 PRHDT and CDR2 FYEKMQ (reference sequence). The length of the CDR3 is 12 residues. CDR3 sequence: CASSSRYNEQFF. The CDR3 bases are TGTGCCAGCAGCTCCCGCTACAATGAGCAGTTCTTC.

This clone was counted a single time. The V call is TRBV11-3, the J call TRBJ2-1; D is unclear. V lost 1 base and J 10 bases, leaving 11 bases between the germline ends. Germline loops: CDR1 SGHNT, CDR2 YENEEA. The CDR3 runs 13 residues. CDR3 nucleotide sequence: TGTGCCAGCAGCTTAGCCGCTCACCTGGAGCAGTTCTTC. Protein: CASSLAAHLEQFF.

The rearrangement links TRBV15 to TRBJ2-1; 7 nucleotides align to TRBD1. The germline V gene has CDR1 LNHNV and CDR2 YYDKDF (reference sequence). The V segment lost 1 base and the J segment 4 bases; nucleotides outside the gene matches: 4. The CDR3 has 15 residues. This CDR3 is CATSRGSGGYNEQFF. The CDR3 DNA sequence: TGTGCCACCAGCAGAGGGTCAGGGGGTTACAATGAGCAGTTCTTC.

The CDR3 DNA reads TGTGCCAGCAGTCATAGCGGGAGAAGCTACGAGCAGTACTTC. Its translation: CASSHSGRSYEQYF. The V call is TRBV6-6, the J call TRBJ2-7, with 9 nucleotides matching TRBD2. The germline gives CDR1 MNHNY, CDR2 SVGAGI (reference sequence). V shed 5 bases and J 3 bases; nucleotides not matched to a gene: 5. The CDR3 is 14 amino acids.

This chain uses TRBV4-1 with TRBJ2-2; D gene ambiguous. The length of the CDR3 is 14 residues. The germline gives CDR1 MGHRA, CDR2 YSYEKL. Trimming took off 1 base at V and 2 bases at J, with 5 bases between the two ends. CDR3 nucleotides: TGCGCCAGCAGCCAAGGGGCAAACACCGGGGAGCTGTTTTTT. Encoded protein: CASSQGANTGELFF.

This clone was picked up a small number of times. The J gene is TRBJ1-5, the V gene TRBV2; a possible D gene is TRBD1 (6 bases). CDR3 length: 15 residues. CDR1 is SNHLY, CDR2 FYNNEI, per germline. V dropped 4 bases and J dropped 3 bases, with 13 bases sitting between them. CDR3 in amino acids: CASSAQQGNNQPQHF. CDR3 sequence (DNA): TGTGCCAGCAGTGCCCAACAGGGAAACAATCAGCCCCAGCATTTT.

The chain links TRBV7-3 to TRBJ2-1; 8 positions match TRBD2. This CDR3 is 15 amino acids long. Germline CDR1 reads SGHTA; CDR2 reads FQGTGA. Germline trimming cut 5 bases from V and 1 base from J; bases unmatched to any gene: 4. CDR3 loop: CASSPQRGSYNEQFF. The CDR3 coding sequence is TGTGCCAGCAGCCCCCAGCGGGGGTCCTACAATGAGCAGTTCTTC.

This clone has a handful of counts. The chain joins TRBV2 to TRBJ1-5; D possibly corresponds to TRBD1 (5 bases). V was cut by 6 bases and J by 2 bases, with 14 bases left in between. The CDR3 sequence is 15 residues long. The germline V gene has CDR1 SNHLY and CDR2 FYNNEI. The chain's CDR3 is CASSQAAGGNQPQHF. The CDR3 nucleotides are TGTGCCAGCAGCCAAGCAGCGGGGGGCAATCAGCCCCAGCATTTT.

The chain recombines TRBV5-1 with TRBJ1-5; D not resolved. Germline loops: CDR1 SGHRS, CDR2 YFSETQ. The germline V and J ends were trimmed by 4 bases and 5 bases, with 13 bases remaining between them. CDR3 length: 14 residues. CDR3 sequence (DNA): TGCGCCAGCAGCCCTGACCGGTGGGATCAGCCCCAGCATTTT. Its translation is CASSPDRWDQPQHF. The full variable domain, with the rest looked up from reference TRBV5-1 and TRBJ1-5, is KAGVTQTPRYLIKTRGQQVTLSCSPISGHRSVSWYQQTPGQGLQFLFEYFSETQRNKGNFPGRFSGRQFSNSRSEMNVSTLELGDSALYLCASSPDRWDQPQHFGDGTRLSIL.

This clone was observed a handful of times. The chain joins TRBV15 to TRBJ2-7; 9 bases match TRBD1. Germline V gives CDR1 LNHNV, CDR2 YYDKDF (reference sequence). The CDR3 consists of 16 residues. V lost 3 bases, J lost 6 bases, and 12 bases stayed unmatched. DNA for the CDR3: TGTGCCACCAGCAGTTCCTCGGCACAGGGGGCCGCCGAGCAGTACTTC. Its translation is CATSSSSAQGAAEQYF.

This chain uses TRBV5-4 with TRBJ2-7, with TRBD1 matching over 8 bases. The V segment lost 5 bases and the J segment 0 bases; nucleotides outside the gene matches: 7. The V gene's germline CDR1 is SGHNT and CDR2 YYREEE (reference sequence). The CDR3 runs to 15 residues. The CDR3 DNA reads TGTGCCAGCAGTCTCGACAGGGGCGGCTCCTACGAGCAGTACTTC. Translated: CASSLDRGGSYEQYF.

The rearrangement joins TRBV6-1 to TRBJ2-1, with a tentative D call TRBD2 (7 bases). V was cut by 4 bases and J by 3 bases, with 13 bases left in between. From germline, CDR1 is MNHNS and CDR2 SASEGT. There are 15 residues in the CDR3. The CDR3 spells CASSVAGALYNEQFF. The CDR3 DNA sequence: TGTGCCAGCAGTGTGGCGGGGGCCCTCTACAATGAGCAGTTCTTC.

The chain recombines TRBV28 with TRBJ2-6, with D unclear. The CDR3 spans 16 residues. Germline lookup yields CDR1 MDHEN and CDR2 SYDVKM. The V gene lost 3 bases and the J gene lost 0 bases, with 9 bases spanning the gap. In nucleotides, the CDR3 is TGTGCCAGCAGTTTGCCCCTGAGCTCTGGGGCCAACGTCCTGACTTTC. Its translation is CASSLPLSSGANVLTF. Using reference TRBV28 and TRBJ2-6 for the parts outside the CDR3, the full variable domain is DVKVTQSSRYLVKRTGEKVFLECVQDMDHENMFWYRQDPGLGLRLIYFSYDVKMKEKGDIPEGYSVSREKKERFSLILESASTNQTSMYLCASSLPLSSGANVLTFGAGSRLTVL.

The V and J genes are TRBV2 and TRBJ2-5; 10 nucleotides match TRBD2. This CDR3 region has 14 residues. Germline V gene sequence: CDR1 SNHLY, CDR2 FYNNEI. Trimming took 8 bases from V and 5 from J; bases not matched to a gene: 8. CDR3 loop: CASQSGGAEETQYF. The CDR3 DNA follows: TGTGCCAGCCAGAGCGGGGGGGCCGAGGAGACCCAGTACTTC.

The rearrangement joins TRBV11-2 to TRBJ2-7; no clear D gene. The germline gives CDR1 SGHAT, CDR2 FQNNGV. The CDR3 extends over 12 amino acids. V lost 4 bases to trimming and J lost 5 bases, with 9 bases between them. The CDR3 nucleotides read TGTGCCAGCAGCTCTCCTTCAGACGAGCAGTACTTC. Protein product: CASSSPSDEQYF.

CDR3 amino acids: CASRDSWSGYTF. CDR3 nucleotides: TGTGCCAGCAGGGACAGCTGGTCAGGCTACACCTTC. The V gene is TRBV6-5, the J gene TRBJ1-2; the D gene is possibly TRBD1 (6 bases). The V gene lost 6 bases and the J gene lost 8 bases, with 13 bases spanning the gap. The germline CDR1 and CDR2 sequences are MNHEY and SVGAGI. The CDR3 sequence is 12 residues long.

The gene calls are TRBV7-6 and TRBJ1-3; D unresolved. CDR3 length: 16 residues. Trimming took off 1 base at V and 0 bases at J, with 10 bases between the two ends. CDR1 SGHVS and CDR2 FNYEAQ come from the germline V gene. Written as DNA, the CDR3 is TGTGCCAGCAGCTTAGGGCAGCCGAGCTCTGGAAACACCATATATTTT. Amino acids: CASSLGQPSSGNTIYF.

The rearrangement joins TRBV14 to TRBJ2-5, with D possibly matching TRBD2 (5 bases). V was pared by 1 base and J by 2 bases, with 17 bases between. The length of the CDR3 is 17 residues. CDR1 is SGHDN, CDR2 FVKESK, per germline. CDR3 in amino acids: CASSQGRGSLGQETQYF. In DNA, the CDR3 is TGTGCCAGCAGCCAAGGGCGAGGGTCTTTGGGGCAAGAGACCCAGTACTTC.

J is TRBJ2-5 and V is TRBV30; 9 nucleotides line up with TRBD2. This CDR3 contains 15 residues. Germline loops: CDR1 GTSNPN, CDR2 SVGIG (reference sequence). V lost 1 base, J lost 4 bases, and 7 bases stayed unmatched. CDR3 DNA sequence: TGTGCCTGGAGTGGGGGCGGGAGGGCCTTAGAGACCCAGTACTTC. It is translated as CAWSGGGRALETQYF.

The chain carries TRBV7-2 and TRBJ2-2, with TRBD2 identical over 10 bases. From germline, CDR1 is SGHTA and CDR2 FQGNSA. CDR3 size: 13 residues. J lost 8 bases, V lost 5 bases, and 2 bases had no gene match. The CDR3 bases are TGTGCCAGCAGCGTTAGCGGGAGGGGGGAGCTGTTTTTT. Protein: CASSVSGRGELFF.